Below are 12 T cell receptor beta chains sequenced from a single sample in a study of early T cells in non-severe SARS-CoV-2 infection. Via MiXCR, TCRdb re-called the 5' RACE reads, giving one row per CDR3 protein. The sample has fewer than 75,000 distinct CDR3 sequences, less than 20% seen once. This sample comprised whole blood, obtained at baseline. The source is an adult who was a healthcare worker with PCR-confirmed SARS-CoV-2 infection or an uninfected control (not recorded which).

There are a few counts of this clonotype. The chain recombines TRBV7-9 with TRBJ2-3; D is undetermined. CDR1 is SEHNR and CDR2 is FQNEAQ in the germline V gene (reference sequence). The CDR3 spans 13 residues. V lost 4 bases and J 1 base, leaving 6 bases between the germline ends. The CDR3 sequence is CASSSRRTDTQYF. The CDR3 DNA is TGTGCCAGCAGCTCACGGCGCACAGATACGCAGTATTTT.

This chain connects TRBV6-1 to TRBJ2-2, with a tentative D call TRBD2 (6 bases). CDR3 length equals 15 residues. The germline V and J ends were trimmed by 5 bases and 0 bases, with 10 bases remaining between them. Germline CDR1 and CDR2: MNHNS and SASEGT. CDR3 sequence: CASSWTIPNTGELFF. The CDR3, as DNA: TGTGCCAGCAGTTGGACTATTCCGAACACCGGGGAGCTGTTTTTT.

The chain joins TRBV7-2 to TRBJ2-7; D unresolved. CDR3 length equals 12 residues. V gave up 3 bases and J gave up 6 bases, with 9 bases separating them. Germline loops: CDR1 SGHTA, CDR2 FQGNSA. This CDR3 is CASSLSRREQYF. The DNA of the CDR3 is TGTGCCAGCAGCTTGTCCAGGCGCGAGCAGTACTTC.

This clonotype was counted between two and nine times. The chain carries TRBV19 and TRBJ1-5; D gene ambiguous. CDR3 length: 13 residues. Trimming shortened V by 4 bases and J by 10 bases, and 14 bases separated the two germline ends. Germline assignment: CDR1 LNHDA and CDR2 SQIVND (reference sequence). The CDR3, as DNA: TGTGCCAGTAGTAGGAGGGCCACTGAACCCCAGCATTTT. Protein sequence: CASSRRATEPQHF.

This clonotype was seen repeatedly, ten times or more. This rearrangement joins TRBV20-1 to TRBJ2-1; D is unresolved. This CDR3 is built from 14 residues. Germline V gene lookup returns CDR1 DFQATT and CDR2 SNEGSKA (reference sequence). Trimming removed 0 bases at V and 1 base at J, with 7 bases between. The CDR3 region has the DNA TGCAGTGCTAGAGATAGGATTTCCTACAATGAGCAGTTCTTC. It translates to CSARDRISYNEQFF.

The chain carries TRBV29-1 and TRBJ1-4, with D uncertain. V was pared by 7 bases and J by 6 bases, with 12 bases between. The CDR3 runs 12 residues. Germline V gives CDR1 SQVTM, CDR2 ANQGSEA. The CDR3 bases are TGCAGCGCCGAGCACGGGGATGAAAAACTGTTTTTT. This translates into CSAEHGDEKLFF.

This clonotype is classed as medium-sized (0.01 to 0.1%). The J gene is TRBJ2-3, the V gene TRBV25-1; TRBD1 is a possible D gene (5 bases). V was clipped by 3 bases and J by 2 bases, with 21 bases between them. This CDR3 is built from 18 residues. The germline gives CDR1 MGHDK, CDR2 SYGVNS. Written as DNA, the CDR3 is TGTGCCAGCAGTGATACCCCTGATGGGGCAGGGCCCACAGATACGCAGTATTTT. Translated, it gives CASSDTPDGAGPTDTQYF. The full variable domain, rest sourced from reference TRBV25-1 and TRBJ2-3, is EADIYQTPRYLVIGTGKKITLECSQTMGHDKMYWYQQDPGMELHLIHYSYGVNSTEKGDLSSESTVSRIRTEHFPLTLESARPSHTSQYLCASSDTPDGAGPTDTQYFGPGTRLTVL.

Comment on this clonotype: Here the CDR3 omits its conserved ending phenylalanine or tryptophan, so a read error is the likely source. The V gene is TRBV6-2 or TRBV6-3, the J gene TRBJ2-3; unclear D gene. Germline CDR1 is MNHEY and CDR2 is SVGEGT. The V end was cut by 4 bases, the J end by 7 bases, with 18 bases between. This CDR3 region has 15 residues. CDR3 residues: CASSLTLLSGHTQYS. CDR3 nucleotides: TGTGCCAGCAGTTTGACCCTGTTATCAGGACATACGCAGTATTCT.

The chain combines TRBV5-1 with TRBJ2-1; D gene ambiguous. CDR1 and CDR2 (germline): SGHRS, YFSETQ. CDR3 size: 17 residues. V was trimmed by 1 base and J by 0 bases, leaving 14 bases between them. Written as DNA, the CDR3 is TGCGCCAGCAGCTTGTTCTGGGGTTCAAGCTCCTACAATGAGCAGTTCTTC. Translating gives CASSLFWGSSSYNEQFF.

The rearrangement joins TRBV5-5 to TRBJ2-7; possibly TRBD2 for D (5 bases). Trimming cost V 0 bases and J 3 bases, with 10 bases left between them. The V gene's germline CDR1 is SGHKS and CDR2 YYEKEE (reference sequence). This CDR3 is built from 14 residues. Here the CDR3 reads CASSLGERFYEQYF. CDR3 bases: TGTGCCAGCAGCTTGGGGGAGCGTTTCTACGAGCAGTACTTC.

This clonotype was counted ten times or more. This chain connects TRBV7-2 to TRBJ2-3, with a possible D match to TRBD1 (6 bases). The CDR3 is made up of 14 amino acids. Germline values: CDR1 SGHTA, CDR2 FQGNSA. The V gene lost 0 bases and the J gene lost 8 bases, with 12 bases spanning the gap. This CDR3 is CASSLALLGGTQYF. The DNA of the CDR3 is TGTGCCAGCAGCTTAGCCCTCTTAGGGGGTACGCAGTATTTT.

The CDR3 bases are TGCGCCAGCAGTACTAGCGGGTACGAGCAGTACTTC. It codes for CASSTSGYEQYF. J is TRBJ2-7 and V is TRBV10-2, with 9 positions matching TRBD2. Losses at the gene ends were 5 bases for V and 4 bases for J; bases not matched to a gene: 0. The germline CDR1 and CDR2 sequences are WSHSY and SAAADI. The length of the CDR3 is 12 residues.